These T cell receptor beta chains were read from a single sample in a study of blood T cell repertoires in COVID-19. The repertoire was sequenced with immunoSEQ multiplex PCR; TCRdb's copy has only in-frame clones and lacks some. The data show some 290,000 clones, with around 78% seen just once and 4.6% held by the top ten. The sample taken for sequencing was peripheral blood. Receptors originate from a man in his fifties or sixties who had recovered from COVID-19. Both conserved end residues are part of each CDR3. The D gene is left open where the match is weak. The size of a clone is reported for some rows only, either as once, few or many, or as a class for expanded clones.

J gene	D gene	clone size	V gene	CDR3 protein	CDR3 DNA
TRBJ2-1	TRBD2	.	TRBV7-3	CASSLLLAGGPLGNEQFF	TGTGCCAGCAGCTTACTGCTAGCGGGGGGCCCATTGGGAAATGAGCAGTTCTTC
TRBJ1-6	.	.	TRBV2	CASTFGLNNSPLHF	TGTGCCAGCACGTTTGGACTGAATAATTCACCCCTCCACTTT
TRBJ1-1	.	once	TRBV30	CAWSRGRNKAFF	TGTGCCTGGAGTAGGGGCAGGAACAAAGCTTTCTTT
TRBJ1-2	.	.	TRBV25-1	CASSERGRTMKGYTF	TGTGCCAGCAGTGAACGGGGACGGACTATGAAGGGCTACACCTTC
TRBJ1-2	.	.	TRBV5-1	CASKSAGYGYTF	TGCGCCAGCAAGAGCGCGGGTTATGGCTACACCTTC
TRBJ1-5	.	.	TRBV2	CASSEHRVGQPQHF	TGTGCCAGCAGTGAGCACAGGGTCGGTCAGCCCCAGCATTTT
TRBJ1-1	.	few	TRBV29-1	CSVGRVGTEAFF	TGCAGCGTTGGCAGGGTAGGAACTGAAGCTTTCTTT
TRBJ2-3	TRBD2	.	TRBV7-9	CASSSGLAGGPTDTQYF	TGTGCCAGCAGCTCTGGACTAGCGGGGGGACCCACAGATACGCAGTATTTT
TRBJ2-3	TRBD2	.	TRBV7-2	CASSLQPIAGGLTDTQYF	TGTGCCAGCAGCCTCCAGCCTATAGCGGGGGGCCTCACAGATACGCAGTATTTT
TRBJ1-5	.	.	TRBV30	CAWRGGGNQPQHF	TGTGCCTGGAGAGGCGGCGGGAATCAGCCCCAGCATTTT
TRBJ2-1	.	once	TRBV7-3	CASSLDGSGRNNEQFF	TGTGCCAGCAGCTTAGACGGTTCAGGGAGGAACAATGAGCAGTTCTTC
TRBJ1-1	.	.	TRBV29-1	CSVARGALGTEAFF	TGCAGCGTTGCGCGGGGCGCGTTGGGCACTGAAGCTTTCTTT
TRBJ1-6	TRBD1	.	TRBV19	CASTLDRAGNSPLHF	TGTGCCAGTACCCTTGACAGGGCTGGGAATTCACCCCTCCACTTT
TRBJ2-2	.	.	TRBV7-3	CASSRGVDTGELFF	TGTGCCAGCAGCCGGGGAGTCGACACCGGGGAGCTGTTTTTT
TRBJ1-4	.	.	TRBV14	CASSWTATNEKLFF	TGTGCCAGCAGCTGGACTGCAACTAATGAAAAACTGTTTTTT
TRBJ2-1	.	.	TRBV4-2	CASSQDPRVRNNEQFF	TGTGCCAGCAGCCAAGATCCGCGGGTAAGGAACAATGAGCAGTTCTTC
TRBJ1-2	.	.	TRBV19	CASSMTYGYTF	TGTGCCAGTAGTATGACATACGGCTACACCTTC
TRBJ2-5	.	.	TRBV11-2	CASSLVRVRETQYF	TGTGCCAGCAGCTTAGTCAGGGTCCGGGAGACCCAGTACTTC
TRBJ2-5	TRBD1	.	TRBV5-1	CASSLSGTGLETQYF	TGCGCCAGCAGCTTGTCTGGGACAGGGTTGGAGACCCAGTACTTC
TRBJ1-2	TRBD1	.	TRBV5-1	CASSTGQGYGYTF	TGCGCCAGCAGCACCGGACAGGGTTATGGCTACACCTTC
TRBJ2-1	TRBD2	.	TRBV15	CATSRTTGTSGNGEQFF	TGTGCCACCAGCAGGACCACAGGGACTAGCGGGAACGGTGAGCAGTTCTTC
TRBJ2-4	.	.	TRBV6-5	CASSPFGGGIQYF	TGTGCCAGCAGTCCTTTCGGGGGAGGCATTCAGTACTTC
TRBJ2-7	TRBD1	.	TRBV5-6	CASSWGTDYEQYF	TGTGCCAGCAGCTGGGGGACAGACTACGAGCAGTACTTC
TRBJ2-7	.	.	TRBV19	CASSREMNSYEQYF	TGTGCCAGTAGCCGTGAGATGAACTCATACGAGCAGTACTTC
TRBJ2-5	.	.	TRBV9	CASSVGPAIQETQYF	TGTGCCAGCAGCGTAGGCCCAGCGATCCAAGAGACCCAGTACTTC
TRBJ1-3	TRBD1	.	TRBV9	CASSASTGQGNTIYF	TGTGCCAGCAGCGCATCGACAGGGCAGGGAAACACCATATATTTT
TRBJ2-7	TRBD1	medium-sized	TRBV4-1	CASSQDMGQYNEQYF	TGCGCCAGCAGCCAAGATATGGGACAGTATAACGAGCAGTACTTC